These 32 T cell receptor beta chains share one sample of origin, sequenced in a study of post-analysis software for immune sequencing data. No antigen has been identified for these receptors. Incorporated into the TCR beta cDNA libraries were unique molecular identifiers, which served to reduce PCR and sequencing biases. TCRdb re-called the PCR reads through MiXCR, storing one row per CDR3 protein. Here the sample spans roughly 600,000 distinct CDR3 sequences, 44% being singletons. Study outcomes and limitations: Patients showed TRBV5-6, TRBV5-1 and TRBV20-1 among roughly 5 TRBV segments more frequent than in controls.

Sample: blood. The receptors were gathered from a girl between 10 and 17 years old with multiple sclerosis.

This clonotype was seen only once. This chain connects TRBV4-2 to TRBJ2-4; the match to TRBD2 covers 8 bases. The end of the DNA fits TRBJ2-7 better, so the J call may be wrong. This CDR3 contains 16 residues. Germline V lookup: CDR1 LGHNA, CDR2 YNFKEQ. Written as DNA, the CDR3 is TGTGCCAGCAGCCAACCCGGACTAGCCCCTCCCTACGAGCAGTACTTC. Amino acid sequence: CASSQPGLAPPYEQYF.

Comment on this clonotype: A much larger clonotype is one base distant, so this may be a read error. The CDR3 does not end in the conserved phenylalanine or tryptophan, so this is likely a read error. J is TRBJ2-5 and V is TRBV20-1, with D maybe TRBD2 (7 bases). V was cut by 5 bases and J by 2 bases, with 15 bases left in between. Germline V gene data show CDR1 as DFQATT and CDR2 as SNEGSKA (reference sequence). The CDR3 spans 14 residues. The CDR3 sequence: CSAQRGAGQETQYC. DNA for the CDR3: TGCAGTGCTCAACGGGGGGCTGGGCAAGAGACCCAGTACTGC.

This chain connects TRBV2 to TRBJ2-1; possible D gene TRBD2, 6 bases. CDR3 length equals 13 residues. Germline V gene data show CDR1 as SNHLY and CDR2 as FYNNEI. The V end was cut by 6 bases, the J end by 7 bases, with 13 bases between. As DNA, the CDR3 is TGTGCCAGCAGATGGGGCGCGGGGAATGAGCAGTTCTTC. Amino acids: CASRWGAGNEQFF.

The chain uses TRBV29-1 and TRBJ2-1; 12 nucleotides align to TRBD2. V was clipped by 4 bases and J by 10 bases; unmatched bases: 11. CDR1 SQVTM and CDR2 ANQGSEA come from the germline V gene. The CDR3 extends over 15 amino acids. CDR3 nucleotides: TGCAGCGTTGGTACACGACTAGCGGGGGCCGGGGAGCAGTTCTTC. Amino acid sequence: CSVGTRLAGAGEQFF.

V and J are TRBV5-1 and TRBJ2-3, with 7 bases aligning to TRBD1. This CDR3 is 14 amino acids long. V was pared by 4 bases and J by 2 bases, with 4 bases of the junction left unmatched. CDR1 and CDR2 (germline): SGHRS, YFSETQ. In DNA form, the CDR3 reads TGCGCCAGCAGCGTGGGGACAGACACAGATACGCAGTATTTT. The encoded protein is CASSVGTDTDTQYF.

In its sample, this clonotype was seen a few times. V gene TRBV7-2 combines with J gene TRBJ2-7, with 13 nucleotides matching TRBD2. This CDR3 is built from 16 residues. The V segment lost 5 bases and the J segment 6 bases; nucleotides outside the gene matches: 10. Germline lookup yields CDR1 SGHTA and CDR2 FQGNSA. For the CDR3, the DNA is TGTGCCAGCAGCCAAAGGACTAGCGGGGGAGGCGGCGAGCAGTACTTC. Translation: CASSQRTSGGGGEQYF.

In DNA, the CDR3 is TGCGCCAGCAGCCAAGATGGGCAGGGGATCTACGAGCAGTACTTC. It specifies CASSQDGQGIYEQYF. This chain joins TRBV4-1 and TRBJ2-7, with D perhaps TRBD1 (6 bases). Germline V lookup: CDR1 MGHRA, CDR2 YSYEKL. The CDR3 contains 15 residues. The V end lost 0 bases, the J end lost 3 bases, and 12 bases lay between the germline ends.

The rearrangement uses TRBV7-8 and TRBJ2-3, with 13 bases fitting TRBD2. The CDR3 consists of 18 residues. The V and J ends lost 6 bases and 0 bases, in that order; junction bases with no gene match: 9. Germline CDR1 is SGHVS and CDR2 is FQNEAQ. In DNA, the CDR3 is TGTGCCAGCAGTTTGCCACTAGCGGGGGGGCGTAGCACAGATACGCAGTATTTT. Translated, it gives CASSLPLAGGRSTDTQYF.

The CDR3 here is CASSSPTTSGSLTEQFF. The CDR3 DNA is TGTGCCAGCAGTTCACCAACTACTAGCGGGAGCCTCACTGAGCAGTTCTTC. The rearrangement links TRBV12-3 or TRBV12-4 to TRBJ2-1; 11 nucleotides line up with TRBD2. The ends lost 4 bases at V and 9 bases at J; junction bases unmatched: 14. The CDR3 covers 17 residues.

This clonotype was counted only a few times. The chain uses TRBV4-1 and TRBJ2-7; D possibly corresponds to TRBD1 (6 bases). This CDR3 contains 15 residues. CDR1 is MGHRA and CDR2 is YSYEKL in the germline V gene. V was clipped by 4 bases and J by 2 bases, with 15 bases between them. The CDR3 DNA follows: TGCGCCAGCAGCCCCCAGACAGGAACTGCCTACGAGCAGTACTTC. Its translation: CASSPQTGTAYEQYF.

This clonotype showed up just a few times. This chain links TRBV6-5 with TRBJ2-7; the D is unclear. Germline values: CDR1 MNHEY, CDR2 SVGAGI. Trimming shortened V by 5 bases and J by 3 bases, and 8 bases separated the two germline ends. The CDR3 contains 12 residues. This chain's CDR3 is CASSTQNYEQYF. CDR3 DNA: TGTGCCAGCAGTACCCAGAACTACGAGCAGTACTTC.

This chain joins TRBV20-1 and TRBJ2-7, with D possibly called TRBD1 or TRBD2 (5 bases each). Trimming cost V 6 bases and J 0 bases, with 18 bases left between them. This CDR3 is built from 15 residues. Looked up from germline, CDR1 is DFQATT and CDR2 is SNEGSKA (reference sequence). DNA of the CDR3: TGCAGTGCACAACAGGCTTTTGGGAGCTCCTACGAGCAGTACTTC. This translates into CSAQQAFGSSYEQYF.

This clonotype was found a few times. This CDR3 is CASRGESDTQYF. The CDR3 nucleotides are TGTGCCAGCAGGGGGGAGTCAGATACGCAGTATTTT. V usage is TRBV12-3 or TRBV12-4 and J usage is TRBJ2-3; the D gene could be TRBD1 or TRBD2 (5 bases each). CDR3 length: 12 residues. The V end lost 6 bases, the J end lost 4 bases, and 8 bases lay between the germline ends.

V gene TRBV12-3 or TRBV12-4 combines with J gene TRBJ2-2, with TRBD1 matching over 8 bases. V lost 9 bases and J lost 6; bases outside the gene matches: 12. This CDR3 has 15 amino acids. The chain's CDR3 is CASDRDRSYPGELFF. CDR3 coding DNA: TGTGCCAGTGACCGGGACAGGAGTTACCCCGGGGAGCTGTTTTTT.

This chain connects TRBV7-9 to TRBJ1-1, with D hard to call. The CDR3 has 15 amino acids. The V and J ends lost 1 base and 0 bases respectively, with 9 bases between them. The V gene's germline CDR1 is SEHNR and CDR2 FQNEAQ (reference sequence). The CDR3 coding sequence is TGTGCCAGCAGCTTAGTAGGACGGTTGAACACTGAAGCTTTCTTT. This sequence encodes CASSLVGRLNTEAFF.

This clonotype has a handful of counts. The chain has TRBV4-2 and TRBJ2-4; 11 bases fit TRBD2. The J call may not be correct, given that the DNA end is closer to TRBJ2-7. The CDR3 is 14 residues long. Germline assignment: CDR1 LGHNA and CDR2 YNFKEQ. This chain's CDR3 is CASSHPLAGGEQYF. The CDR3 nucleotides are TGTGCCAGCAGTCACCCGCTAGCGGGAGGCGAGCAGTACTTC.

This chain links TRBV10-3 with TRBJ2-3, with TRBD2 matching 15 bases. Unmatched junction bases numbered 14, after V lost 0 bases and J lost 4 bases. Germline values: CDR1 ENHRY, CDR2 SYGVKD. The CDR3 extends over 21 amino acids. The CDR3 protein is CAISESFGTSGRSSSSDTQYF. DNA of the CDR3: TGTGCCATCAGTGAGTCGTTCGGGACTAGCGGGAGGTCTTCAAGCTCAGATACGCAGTATTTT.

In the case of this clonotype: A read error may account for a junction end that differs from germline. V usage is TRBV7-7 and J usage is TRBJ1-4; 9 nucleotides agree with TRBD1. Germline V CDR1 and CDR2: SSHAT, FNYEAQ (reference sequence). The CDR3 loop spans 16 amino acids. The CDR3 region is CASSSGQGPAAEKLFF. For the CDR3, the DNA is TGTGCTAGCAGCTCGGGACAGGGACCTGCTGCTGAAAAACTGTTTTTT.

The CDR3 region has the DNA TGCAGGGTAAGCCTGGGGACTGAAGCTTTCTTT. This encodes CRVSLGTEAFF. The chain joins TRBV29-1 to TRBJ1-1; D is unresolved. Germline V gene data show CDR1 as SQVTM and CDR2 as ANQGSEA. The CDR3 consists of 11 residues.

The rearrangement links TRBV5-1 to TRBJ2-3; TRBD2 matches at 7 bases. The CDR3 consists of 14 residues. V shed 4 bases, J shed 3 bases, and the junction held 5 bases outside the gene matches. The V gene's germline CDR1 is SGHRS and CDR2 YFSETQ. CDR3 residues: CASSAPAGTDTQYF. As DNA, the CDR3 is TGCGCCAGCAGCGCCCCAGCGGGGACAGATACGCAGTATTTT.

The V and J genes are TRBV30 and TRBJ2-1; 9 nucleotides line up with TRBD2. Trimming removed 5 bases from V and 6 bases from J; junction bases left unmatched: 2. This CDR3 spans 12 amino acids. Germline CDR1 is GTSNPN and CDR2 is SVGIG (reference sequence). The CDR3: CAWWREGNEQFF. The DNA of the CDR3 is TGTGCCTGGTGGCGGGAGGGCAATGAGCAGTTCTTC.

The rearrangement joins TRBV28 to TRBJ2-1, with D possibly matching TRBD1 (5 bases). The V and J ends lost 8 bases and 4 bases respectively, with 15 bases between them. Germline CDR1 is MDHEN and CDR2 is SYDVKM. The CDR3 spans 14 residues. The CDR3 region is CASQWGLPYNEQFF. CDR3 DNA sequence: TGTGCCAGCCAGTGGGGCCTGCCTTACAATGAGCAGTTCTTC.

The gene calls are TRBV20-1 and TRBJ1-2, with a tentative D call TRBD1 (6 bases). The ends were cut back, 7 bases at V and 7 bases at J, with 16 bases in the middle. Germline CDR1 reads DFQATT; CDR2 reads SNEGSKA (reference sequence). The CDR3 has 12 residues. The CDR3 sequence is CSVRDIRSGYTF. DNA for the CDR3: TGCAGTGTTCGGGACATCCGGAGTGGCTACACCTTC.

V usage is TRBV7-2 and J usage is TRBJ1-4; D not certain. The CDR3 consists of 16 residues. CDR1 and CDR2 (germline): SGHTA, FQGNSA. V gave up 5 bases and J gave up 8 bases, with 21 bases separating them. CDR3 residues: CASSAAVGTEGEKLFF. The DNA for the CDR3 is TGTGCCAGCAGCGCCGCGGTCGGCACCGAAGGGGAAAAACTGTTTTTT.

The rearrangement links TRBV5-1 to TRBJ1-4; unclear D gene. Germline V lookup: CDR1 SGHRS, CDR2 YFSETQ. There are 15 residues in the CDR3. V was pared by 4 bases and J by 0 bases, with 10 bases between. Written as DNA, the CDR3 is TGCGCCAGCAGCAGGACGCATGCAACTAATGAAAAACTGTTTTTT. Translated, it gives CASSRTHATNEKLFF. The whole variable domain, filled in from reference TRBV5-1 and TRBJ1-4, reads KAGVTQTPRYLIKTRGQQVTLSCSPISGHRSVSWYQQTPGQGLQFLFEYFSETQRNKGNFPGRFSGRQFSNSRSEMNVSTLELGDSALYLCASSRTHATNEKLFFGSGTQLSVL.

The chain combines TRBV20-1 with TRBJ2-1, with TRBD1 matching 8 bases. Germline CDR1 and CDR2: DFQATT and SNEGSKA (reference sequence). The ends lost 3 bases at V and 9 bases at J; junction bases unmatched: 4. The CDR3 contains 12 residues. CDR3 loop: CSASRGLTEQFF. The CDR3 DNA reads TGCAGTGCTAGCAGGGGGCTGACTGAGCAGTTCTTC.

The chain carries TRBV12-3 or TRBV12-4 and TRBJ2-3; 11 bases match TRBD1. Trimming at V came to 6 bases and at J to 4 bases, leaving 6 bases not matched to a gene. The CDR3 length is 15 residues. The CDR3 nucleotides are TGTGCCAGCAGCCGGGACAGGGGGGTGGCAGATACGCAGTATTTT. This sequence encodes CASSRDRGVADTQYF.

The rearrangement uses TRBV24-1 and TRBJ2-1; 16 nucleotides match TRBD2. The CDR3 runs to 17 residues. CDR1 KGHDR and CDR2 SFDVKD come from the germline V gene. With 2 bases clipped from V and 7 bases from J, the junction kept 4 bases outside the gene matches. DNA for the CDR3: TGTGCCACCAGTGATTGGGGACTAGCGGGGGGGAGGAATGAGCAGTTCTTC. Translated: CATSDWGLAGGRNEQFF.

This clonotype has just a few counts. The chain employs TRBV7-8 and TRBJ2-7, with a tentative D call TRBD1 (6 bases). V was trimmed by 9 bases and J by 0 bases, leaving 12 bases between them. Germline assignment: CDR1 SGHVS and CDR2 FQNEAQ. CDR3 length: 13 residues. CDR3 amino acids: CASHGQNSYEQYF. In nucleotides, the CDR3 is TGTGCCAGTCACGGACAGAACTCCTACGAGCAGTACTTC.

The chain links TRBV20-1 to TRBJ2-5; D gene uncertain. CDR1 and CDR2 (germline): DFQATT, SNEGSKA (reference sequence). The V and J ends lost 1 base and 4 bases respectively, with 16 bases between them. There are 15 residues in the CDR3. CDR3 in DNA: TGCAGTGCTAGAGCCCTCCAGGTACCGGGAGAGACCCAGTACTTC. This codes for CSARALQVPGETQYF.

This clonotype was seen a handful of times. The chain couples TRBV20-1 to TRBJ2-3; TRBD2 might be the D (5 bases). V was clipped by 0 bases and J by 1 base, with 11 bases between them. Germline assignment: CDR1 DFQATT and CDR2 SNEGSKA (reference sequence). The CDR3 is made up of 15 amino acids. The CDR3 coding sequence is TGCAGTGCTAGAGATGGGGAGTTCGGCACAGATACGCAGTATTTT. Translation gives CSARDGEFGTDTQYF.

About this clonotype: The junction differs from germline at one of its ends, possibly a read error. CDR3 sequence reads: CASTRDRAGTDTQYF. CDR3 in DNA: TGTGCCAGCACCAGAGACAGGGCTGGCACAGATACACAGTATTTT. V gene TRBV12-3 or TRBV12-4 combines with J gene TRBJ2-3; TRBD1 agrees at 7 bases. The CDR3 is 15 amino acids.